The following is a T cell receptor beta chain sequence with its context. Profiling relied on immunoSEQ multiplex PCR, and the TCRdb table lists in-frame clones only, not all of them. Among around 200,000 clones listed, roughly 88% were seen once. The entry originates in a study of T cell responses to AZD1222 COVID-19 vaccine. The overall study: Investigators merged groups given second doses at roughly 4 or roughly 12 weeks.

The germline V and J ends were trimmed by 6 bases and 3 bases, with 12 bases remaining between them. The CDR3 is made up of 13 amino acids. Germline assignment: CDR1 LNHDA and CDR2 SQIVND (reference sequence). The sequence derives from an adult in good health. Sequencing used peripheral blood, obtained on day 0 of AZD1222 vaccination. The chain is built from TRBV19 and TRBJ2-7; D is possibly TRBD1 or TRBD2 (5 bases each). This CDR3 is CASRRGRSYEQYF. Written as DNA, the CDR3 is TGTGCCAGTAGAAGGGGACGGAGCTACGAGCAGTACTTC.